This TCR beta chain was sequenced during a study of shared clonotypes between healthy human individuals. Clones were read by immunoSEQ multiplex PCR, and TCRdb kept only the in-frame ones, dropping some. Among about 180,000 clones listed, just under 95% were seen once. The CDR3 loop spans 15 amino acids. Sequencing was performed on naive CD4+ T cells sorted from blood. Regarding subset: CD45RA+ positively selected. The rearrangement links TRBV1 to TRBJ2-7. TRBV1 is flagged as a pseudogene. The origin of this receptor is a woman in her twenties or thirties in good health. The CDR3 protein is CTSSQPGPDSYEQYF. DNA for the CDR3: TGCACCAGCAGCCAGCCGGGCCCCGACTCCTACGAGCAGTACTTC.